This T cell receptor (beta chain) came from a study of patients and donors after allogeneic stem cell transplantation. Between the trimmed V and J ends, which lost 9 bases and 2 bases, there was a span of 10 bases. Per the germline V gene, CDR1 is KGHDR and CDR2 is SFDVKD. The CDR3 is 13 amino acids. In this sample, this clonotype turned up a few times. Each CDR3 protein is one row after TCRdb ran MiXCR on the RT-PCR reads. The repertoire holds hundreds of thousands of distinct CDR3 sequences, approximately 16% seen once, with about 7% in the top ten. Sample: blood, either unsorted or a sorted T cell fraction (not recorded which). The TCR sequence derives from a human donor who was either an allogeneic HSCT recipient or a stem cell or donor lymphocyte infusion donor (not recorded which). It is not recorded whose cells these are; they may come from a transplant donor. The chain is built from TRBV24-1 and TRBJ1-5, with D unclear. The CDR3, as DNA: TGTGCCACCTCTAAGGGCGGCAATCAGCCCCAGCATTTT. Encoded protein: CATSKGGNQPQHF.